The 18 T cell receptor beta chains below come from one sample, sequenced in a study of response to subunit inactivated influenza vaccine. One entry per CDR3 protein results from TCRdb running MiXCR on the RT-PCR reads. The data show 500,000 to 600,000 distinct CDR3 sequences, 13% seen once. The source material was PBMCs from blood, sampled roughly 48 days after vaccination. These receptors came from a man between 50 and 59 years old who received an inactivated influenza vaccine.

This clonotype has a count of ten or more. J is TRBJ1-6 and V is TRBV12-3 or TRBV12-4; D possibly corresponds to TRBD1 (5 bases). V was cut by 3 bases and J by 10 bases, with 16 bases left in between. The CDR3 runs to 15 residues. The CDR3 region is CASSLVGTGGSPLHF. The CDR3 region has the DNA TGTGCCAGCAGTTTGGTCGGCACAGGAGGATCACCCCTCCACTTT.

This chain links TRBV6-5 with TRBJ2-7; D is uncertain. Germline CDR1 and CDR2: MNHEY and SVGAGI. The CDR3 has 15 residues. V was clipped by 0 bases and J by 2 bases, with 11 bases between them. The CDR3, as DNA: TGTGCCAGCAGTTACTCGAGTCGGAGCACCTACGAGCAGTACTTC. Its translation: CASSYSSRSTYEQYF.

This clonotype has ten or more counts. J is TRBJ2-3 and V is TRBV7-2, with 8 nucleotides matching TRBD1. The CDR3 is 15 residues long. V dropped 0 bases and J dropped 4; count of bases not matched to a gene: 3. The V gene's germline CDR1 is SGHTA and CDR2 FQGNSA. Here the CDR3 DNA reads TGTGCCAGCAGCTTAGCGCGACAGGGGCCAGATACGCAGTATTTT. Its protein product is CASSLARQGPDTQYF.

The chain combines TRBV3-1 with TRBJ1-4; D is ambiguous. Trimming pared 3 bases from V and 5 bases from J, leaving 10 bases between. CDR1 LGHDT and CDR2 YNNKEL come from the germline V gene (reference sequence). The CDR3 is 14 amino acids. The CDR3 DNA sequence: TGTGCCAGCAGCCAGTACAGAGGGAATGAAAAACTGTTTTTT. Translating it yields CASSQYRGNEKLFF. Variable domain in full (rest from reference TRBV3-1 and TRBJ1-4): DTAVSQTPKYLVTQMGNDKSIKCEQNLGHDTMYWYKQDSKKFLKIMFSYNNKELIINETVPNRFSPKSPDKAHLNLHINSLELGDSAVYFCASSQYRGNEKLFFGSGTQLSVL.

The sample holds many counts of this clonotype. The chain is built from TRBV25-1 and TRBJ1-1; D perhaps matches TRBD1 (6 bases). CDR3 length: 12 amino acids. The V end was cut by 6 bases, the J end by 3 bases, with 8 bases between. The germline V gene has CDR1 MGHDK and CDR2 SYGVNS. The CDR3 DNA follows: TGTGCCAGCAGCCAGGGGTACACTGAAGCTTTCTTT. This translates into CASSQGYTEAFF.

The table lists this clonotype with a few counts. The chain has TRBV18 and TRBJ2-7; 7 bases agree with TRBD2. In germline, CDR1 is KGHSH, CDR2 LQKENI. Trimming at V came to 3 bases and at J to 5 bases, leaving 10 bases not matched to a gene. This CDR3 is 15 amino acids long. This CDR3 is CASSPPGLPPDEQYF. CDR3 in DNA: TGTGCCAGCTCACCTCCGGGACTACCGCCTGACGAGCAGTACTTC. Full variable domain (rest looked up from reference TRBV18 and TRBJ2-7): NAGVMQNPRHLVRRRGQEARLRCSPMKGHSHVYWYRQLPEEGLKFMVYLQKENIIDESGMPKERFSAEFPKEGPSILRIQQVVRGDSAAYFCASSPPGLPPDEQYFGPGTRLTVT.

This clonotype was seen only a few times. The V call is TRBV12-3 or TRBV12-4, the J call TRBJ2-3; D is uncertain. V was pared by 4 bases and J by 0 bases, with 14 bases between. The CDR3 totals 16 residues. DNA of the CDR3: TGTGCCAGCAGTTCAGCCGGCGGTACCAGCACAGATACGCAGTATTTT. This encodes CASSSAGGTSTDTQYF.

The chain is built from TRBV10-1 and TRBJ2-5, with 7 bases matching TRBD2. CDR3 length equals 18 residues. V was clipped by 6 bases and J by 6 bases; unmatched bases: 22. Germline V CDR1 and CDR2: WNHNN, SYGVQD (reference sequence). The CDR3 DNA reads TGCGCCAGCAGATCCCACCCCCCAGGGCTAGCGGAGTTGAAGACCCAGTACTTC. Its translation: CASRSHPPGLAELKTQYF.

The V and J genes are TRBV6-5 and TRBJ2-7; 12 nucleotides match TRBD1. Trimming at V came to 0 bases and at J to 7 bases, leaving 4 bases not matched to a gene. From germline, CDR1 is MNHEY and CDR2 SVGAGI. This CDR3 has 15 amino acids. As DNA, the CDR3 is TGTGCCAGCAGTTACTCGGGGACAGGGGGCTGGGAGCAGTACTTC. Residues: CASSYSGTGGWEQYF.

The J gene is TRBJ2-2, the V gene TRBV21-1; the D segment call TRBD1 is taken from the table without a DNA check. TRBV21-1 is a listed pseudogene. The length of the CDR3 is 16 residues. CDR3 bases: TGTGCCAGCAACCGACAGGGGTCTAAGTACACCGGGGAGCTGTTTTTT. Encoded protein: CASNRQGSKYTGELFF.

This clonotype was recorded many times. V usage is TRBV29-1 and J usage is TRBJ2-1; either TRBD1 or TRBD2 may fit D (5 bases each). Germline lookup yields CDR1 SQVTM and CDR2 ANQGSEA. V lost 7 bases, J lost 12 bases, and 13 bases lay in between. The CDR3 runs to 10 residues. The CDR3 region is CSARGEGQFF. The CDR3 bases are TGCAGCGCGAGAGGGGAAGGGCAGTTCTTC.

This clonotype appeared a few times. The chain recombines TRBV4-1 with TRBJ2-1; D is perhaps TRBD2 (5 bases). Looked up from germline, CDR1 is MGHRA and CDR2 is YSYEKL. The CDR3 sequence is 16 residues long. The V and J ends lost 1 base and 0 bases respectively, with 10 bases between them. The DNA of the CDR3 is TGCGCCAGCAGCCAAGGAGGGTACAGCTCCTACAATGAGCAGTTCTTC. It codes for CASSQGGYSSYNEQFF.

The chain uses TRBV5-1 and TRBJ2-7; TRBD2 aligns across 7 bases. The CDR3 consists of 15 residues. With 4 bases clipped from V and 5 bases from J, the junction kept 12 bases outside the gene matches. Germline CDR1 and CDR2: SGHRS and YFSETQ. The CDR3 nucleotides read TGCGCCAGCAGCCCAATGACGGGGGGAGTCCACGAGCAGTACTTC. Its protein product is CASSPMTGGVHEQYF.

This clonotype was seen more than once but under ten times. The CDR3 nucleotides read TGTGCCAGCAGCTCACCCTCGGACAGGGAGAACTATGGCTACACCTTC. Translating it yields CASSSPSDRENYGYTF. V usage is TRBV7-8 and J usage is TRBJ1-2; 8 bases are a match to TRBD1. J was trimmed by 2 bases and V by 4 bases; bases with no gene match: 9. Germline assignment: CDR1 SGHVS and CDR2 FQNEAQ. This CDR3 has 16 amino acids.

This clonotype has only a few counts. The genes are TRBV20-1 and TRBJ2-2; the D gene is possibly TRBD2 (6 bases). This CDR3 has 16 amino acids. The V end lost 0 bases, the J end lost 4 bases, and 15 bases lay between the germline ends. CDR1 and CDR2 from the germline V gene are DFQATT and SNEGSKA (reference sequence). CDR3 in amino acids: CSARESWRGGTGELFF. The CDR3 region has the DNA TGCAGTGCTAGAGAGTCCTGGCGGGGAGGCACCGGGGAGCTGTTTTTT.

The chain is built from TRBV12-3 or TRBV12-4 and TRBJ2-7; 7 bases map to TRBD1. V lost 3 bases, J lost 0 bases, and 8 bases stayed unmatched. This CDR3 has 16 residues. CDR3 residues: CASSFVGTESSYEQYF. CDR3 coding DNA: TGTGCCAGCAGTTTCGTTGGGACAGAGAGCTCCTACGAGCAGTACTTC.

This clonotype came up many times. V gene TRBV27 combines with J gene TRBJ1-1; the D gene is possibly TRBD1 (5 bases). Germline CDR1 and CDR2: MNHEY and SMNVEV (reference sequence). V lost 5 bases and J 0 bases, leaving 13 bases between the germline ends. This CDR3 contains 15 residues. For the CDR3, the DNA is TGTGCCAGCAGTCCCGGGACCGTGGTGAACACTGAAGCTTTCTTT. Protein: CASSPGTVVNTEAFF.

This clonotype was recorded at least ten times. This chain joins TRBV29-1 and TRBJ2-1, with 8 bases aligning to TRBD2. CDR3 length equals 13 residues. V gave up 6 bases and J gave up 6 bases; unmatched junction bases: 7. Germline CDR1 SQVTM, CDR2 ANQGSEA. The CDR3 DNA sequence: TGCAGCGTGCGGGGACTAGTCTCCAATGAGCAGTTCTTC. Its protein product is CSVRGLVSNEQFF.